The T cell receptor beta chain described here comes from a study of T cells in localized non-small cell lung cancer (dated by TCRdb to 2018 to 2020). Broadly, across the study: The study analyzed T cell repertoires of 200 to 300 early-stage NSCLC patients, comparing tumors and uninvolved tumor-adjacent lungs. All 220 or so NSCLC patients in the cohort were treatment-naive and had localized lung tumors that were resected. A mean age of around 66 years was recorded for the NSCLC patients, of whom under 150 were male and 95 to 110 were female. Results the study describes overall, beyond this receptor: Because multi-region sequencing of the tumors was not done, intratumor heterogeneity could not be ruled out. Because of the exploratory design, TCR variables were selected using unadjusted p-values without false-discovery rate correction. Higher T cell density in blood was associated with longer overall survival, whereas higher clonality in adjacent lung was associated with shorter survival. Uninvolved tumor-adjacent lung showed the highest T cell clonality, higher than tumor, which suggests more focused antigenic responses in the uninvolved tumor-adjacent lung. A median of about 53 of the top 100 tumor clones were detected in paired uninvolved adjacent lung, and around 27 of these tumor clones were also found among the top 100 clones of the paired uninvolved adjacent lung.

V has 5 bases trimmed and J has 4 bases trimmed; junction bases matching no gene number 7. Including cysteine and phenylalanine, the CDR3 has 14 amino acids. CDR3 DNA only is kept here, 42 bases in frame from base 1. CDR1 MGHDK and CDR2 SYGVNS are derived from the germline V gene. At diagnosis, peripheral blood, uninvolved tumor-adjacent lung and tumor were collected and stored as a combination of fresh-frozen and FFPE material. For TCR repertoire profiling, blood samples were analyzed as peripheral blood mononuclear cells. As to this clone: Its antigen has not been determined. No quality values exist for individual bases; no much larger clone is one base distant.

TCR beta CDR3 regions were sequenced from DNA using the immunoSEQ Assay. In the original analysis: T cell density was computed as TCR beta template counts normalized to usable DNA estimated by amplifying housekeeping genes. Using the preseqR package, richness was estimated by extrapolating to 120,000 templates for tissue samples and 400,000 templates for PBMC samples. Clonality was taken to be one minus Pielou's evenness. To identify tissue-enriched TCRs, differential abundance testing was run on productive amino-acid clonotypes with a minimum total count of 5 and an alpha of 0.1. Repertoire overlap between compartments was quantified with the Jaccard Index and Morisita Overlap Index. GLIPH grouped TCR beta CDR3s together with public tetramer-defined viral CDR3s, and a viral motif had to include at least three viral sequences and show V-gene enrichment. TCRdb obtained this table from immuneACCESS and retained in-frame rearrangements with V and J assigned. These tables miss some clones; where compared with another copy, unresolved V genes account for less than half of the shortfall, and the remainder is unexplained. The V and J calls and clone size were taken over from that table, and D and trimming were inferred from the DNA. The sample table records 90,000 to 95,000 clones; approximately 90% of these occur just once. The ten largest clones capture approximately 4% of the sample.

This clonotype was obtained from a woman between 35 and 70 years old with stage II squamous cell lung carcinoma. The chain joins TRBV25-1 to TRBJ1-2; TRBD1 aligns with 7 central bases. The material sequenced was PBMCs, taken before any cancer treatment. The nucleotide sequence reads as follows: TGTGCCAGCAGTCGACAGGGTACAATCTATGGCTACACCTTC. Its protein reads: CASSRQGTIYGYTF.